The rows below give T cell receptor beta chains drawn from one sample of a study of beta chain features in type 1 diabetes. The table came from immunoSEQ multiplex PCR; TCRdb's copy has only in-frame clones and leaves some out. The sample has around 710,000 clones, under 15% seen once. The sample comprised naive CD4+ T cells from blood. These TCRs come from a man aged 25-40 years with type 1 diabetes. CDR3s include the opening cysteine and the closing phenylalanine or tryptophan. Size tells how often a clone was seen (once, few, many) or the class of an expanded clone, and some rows leave it out.

cdr3_length	clone_size	v_call	j_call	cdr3_aa
13	few	TRBV11-3	TRBJ2-5	CASSLVPQGTQYF
15	-	TRBV18	TRBJ2-1	CASSRDQGAGNEQFF
12	few	TRBV30	TRBJ2-3	CAWDISGDTQYF
16	few	TRBV10-3	TRBJ2-2	CAISELAGLDAGELFF
11	-	TRBV7-2	TRBJ2-1	CASSLGGRQFF
16	-	TRBV5-6	TRBJ2-1	CASSSAGQSSYNEQFF
13	few	TRBV7-2	TRBJ1-2	CASSSIGPYGYTF
12	few	TRBV19	TRBJ1-2	CASSTGYDGYTF
13	-	TRBV28	TRBJ2-7	CASRPTGIHEQYF
16	few	TRBV25-1	TRBJ1-6	CASSDEGTGGNSPLHF
16	-	TRBV11-2	TRBJ1-2	CASSQSGQPSNYGYTF
15	few	TRBV9	TRBJ1-6	CASSVEGQLNSPLHF
12	few	TRBV7-6	TRBJ2-1	CASSPTSGGRFF
13	-	TRBV7-2	TRBJ2-5	CASSSDRRETQYF
12	few	TRBV10-3	TRBJ2-3	CAIGWVSDTQYF
15	few	TRBV27	TRBJ2-1	CASTGALHSYNEQFF
14	few	TRBV5-6	TRBJ2-3	CASSPGGSTDTQYF
13	-	TRBV7-2	TRBJ2-1	CASSVEDAFEQFF
14	-	TRBV7-6	TRBJ2-3	CASSATPPPDTQYF
11	-	TRBV20-1	TRBJ1-4	CSARDKEKLFF
16	-	TRBV7-6	TRBJ1-6	CASSLAPGGNNSPLHF
16	few	TRBV7-2	TRBJ2-5	CASSPGLAGGQETQYF
13	-	TRBV29-1	TRBJ2-1	CSVEEYRNNEQFF
16	-	TRBV11-3	TRBJ2-5	CASSFERGSPKETQYF
15	-	TRBV12-5	TRBJ2-2	CASGRGRGDTGELFF
16	-	TRBV11-2	TRBJ2-3	CASSRGGGRGTDTQYF
13	few	TRBV2	TRBJ1-2	CARRQGGLSGYTF
15	few	TRBV29-1	TRBJ2-7	CSVEVFQGRTYEQYF
17	few	TRBV4-1	TRBJ2-3	CASSQASGRGGFRRQYF
18	-	TRBV15	TRBJ2-1	CATSTPRGRETRGDEQFF
14	few	TRBV6-5	TRBJ2-2	CATATGKNTGELFF
17	-	TRBV15	TRBJ2-1	CATSRDPGQGSYNEQFF
13	-	TRBV7-2	TRBJ2-3	CASSSRGWDTQYF
16	-	TRBV4-3	TRBJ2-7	CASSLILTGGLDEQYF
17	-	TRBV29-1	TRBJ2-3	CSVEVRQHSTSTDTQYF
13	few	TRBV19	TRBJ2-3	CASVGGSTDTQYF